Here is one TCR beta chain with its context. Its antigen is unknown. This specimen belongs to a study of vaccination effects on CD4 cells after COVID-19. About the study: Participants got two doses of BNT162b2 or mRNA-1273 vaccine.

The method was immunoSEQ multiplex PCR; TCRdb's version includes in-frame clones alone and lacks a portion of them. The repertoire holds roughly 41,000 clones, with roughly 62% as singletons. Before sequencing took place, the ViraFEST assay used viral peptide pools to expand antigen-specific CD4+ T cells. Cells that had been cultured for nine to eleven days were the source of isolated CD4+ T cells. Among the vaccine recipients, none had a prior SARS-CoV-2 infection, and nucleocapsid antibodies were negative. PBMC were cultured at a few million per well with 10 IU/ml IL-2 and 10 ug/ml peptides. This sequence was found in a human donor who received a COVID-19 vaccine. Material: CD4+ T cells from PBMCs cultured with HCoV-OC43 spike peptides, obtained before COVID-19 vaccination. Documented subset: HCoV-OC43 spike overlapping peptide pool stimulation.

The CDR3 nucleotides read TGCGCCAGCGGACAGAATCAAGAGACCCAGTACTTC. It codes for CASGQNQETQYF. The chain has TRBV5-1 and TRBJ2-5; D is possibly TRBD1 (6 bases). The CDR3 loop spans 12 amino acids. Germline V gene lookup returns CDR1 SGHRS and CDR2 YFSETQ. The V gene lost 7 bases and the J gene lost 2 bases, with 9 bases spanning the gap.